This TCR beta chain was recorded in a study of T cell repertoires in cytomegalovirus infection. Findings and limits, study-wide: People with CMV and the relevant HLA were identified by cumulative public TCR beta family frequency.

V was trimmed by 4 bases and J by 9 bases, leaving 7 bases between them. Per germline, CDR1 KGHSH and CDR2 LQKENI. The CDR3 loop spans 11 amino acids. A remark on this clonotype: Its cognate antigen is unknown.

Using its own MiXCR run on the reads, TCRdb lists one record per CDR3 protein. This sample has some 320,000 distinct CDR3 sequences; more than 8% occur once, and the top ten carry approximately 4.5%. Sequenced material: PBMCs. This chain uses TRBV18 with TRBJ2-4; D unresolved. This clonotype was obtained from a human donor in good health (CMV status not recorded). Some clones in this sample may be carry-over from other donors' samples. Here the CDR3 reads CASSQGGIQYF. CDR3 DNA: TGTGCCAGCTCACAGGGTGGCATTCAGTACTTC. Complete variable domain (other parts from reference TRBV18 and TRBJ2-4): NAGVMQNPRHLVRRRGQEARLRCSPMKGHSHVYWYRQLPEEGLKFMVYLQKENIIDESGMPKERFSAEFPKEGPSILRIQQVVRGDSAAYFCASSQGGIQYFGAGTRLSVL.